This paragraph reports one T cell receptor beta chain. This entry belongs to a study of blood T cell repertoires in COVID-19. Study context: The United States, Italy and Spain supplied acute and convalescent COVID-19 samples. In each case, the material was cDNA or gDNA derived from T cells, B-cell-depleted T cells, or PBMCs.

Original analysis: From reference gene primer amplification, estimates of nucleated cell counts were derived. Assay: immunoSEQ multiplex PCR; the TCRdb copy retains only in-frame clones and omits some. For V, J and clone size, that table is used; D and trimming come from the DNA. The sample lists some 250,000 clones; roughly 91% were seen once. Germline values: CDR1 MDHEN, CDR2 SYDVKM. Between the trimmed V and J ends, which lost 10 bases and 2 bases, there was a span of 23 bases. CDR3 length equals 16 residues. The rearrangement links TRBV28 to TRBJ1-2; perhaps TRBD1 as D (6 bases). Specimen: peripheral blood. The receptor was derived from a woman between 40 and 55 years old who had recovered from COVID-19. In DNA, the CDR3 is TGTGCCATCCGGCAGGCAGGGGAGGGGGGGAACTATGGCTACACCTTC. It codes for CAIRQAGEGGNYGYTF.